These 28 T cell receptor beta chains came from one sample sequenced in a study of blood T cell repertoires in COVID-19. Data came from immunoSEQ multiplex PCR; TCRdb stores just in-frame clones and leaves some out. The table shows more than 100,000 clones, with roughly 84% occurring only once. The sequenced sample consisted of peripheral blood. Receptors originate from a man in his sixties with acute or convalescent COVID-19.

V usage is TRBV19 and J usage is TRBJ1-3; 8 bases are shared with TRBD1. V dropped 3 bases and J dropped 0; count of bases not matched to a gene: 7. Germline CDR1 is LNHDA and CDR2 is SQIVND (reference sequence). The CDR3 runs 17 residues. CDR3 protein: CASSILTTGVSGNTIYF. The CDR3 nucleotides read TGTGCCAGTAGTATCTTGACGACAGGGGTCTCTGGAAACACCATATATTTT. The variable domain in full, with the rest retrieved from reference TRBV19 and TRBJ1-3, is DGGITQSPKYLFRKEGQNVTLSCEQNLNHDAMYWYRQDPGQGLRLIYYSQIVNDFQKGDIAEGYSVSREKKESFPLTVTSAQKNPTAFYLCASSILTTGVSGNTIYFGEGSWLTVV.

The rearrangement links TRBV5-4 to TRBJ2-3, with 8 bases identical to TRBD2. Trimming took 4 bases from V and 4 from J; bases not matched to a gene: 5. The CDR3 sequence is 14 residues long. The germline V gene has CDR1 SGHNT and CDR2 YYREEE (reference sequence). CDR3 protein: CASSAGLEPDTQYF. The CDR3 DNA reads TGTGCCAGCAGCGCGGGACTAGAGCCAGATACGCAGTATTTT.

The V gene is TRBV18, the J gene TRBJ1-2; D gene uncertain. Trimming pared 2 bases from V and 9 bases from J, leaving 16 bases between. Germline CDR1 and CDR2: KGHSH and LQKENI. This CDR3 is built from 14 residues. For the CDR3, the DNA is TGTGCCAGCTCACCAACCCAGGCTGGCAGGAGCTACACCTTC. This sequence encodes CASSPTQAGRSYTF.

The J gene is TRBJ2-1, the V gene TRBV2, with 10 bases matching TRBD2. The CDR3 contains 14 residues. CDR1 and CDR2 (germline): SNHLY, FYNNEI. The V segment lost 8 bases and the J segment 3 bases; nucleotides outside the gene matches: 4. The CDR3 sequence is CASVWTSGYNEQFF. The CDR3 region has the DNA TGTGCCAGCGTTTGGACTAGCGGCTACAATGAGCAGTTCTTC.

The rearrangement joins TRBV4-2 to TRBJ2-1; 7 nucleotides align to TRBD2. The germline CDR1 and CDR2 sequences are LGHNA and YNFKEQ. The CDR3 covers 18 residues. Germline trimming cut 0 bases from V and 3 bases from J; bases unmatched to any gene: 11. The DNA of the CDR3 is TGTGCCAGCAGCCAAGATGGTGCGGGAGATTGGCTCTACAATGAGCAGTTCTTC. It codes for CASSQDGAGDWLYNEQFF.

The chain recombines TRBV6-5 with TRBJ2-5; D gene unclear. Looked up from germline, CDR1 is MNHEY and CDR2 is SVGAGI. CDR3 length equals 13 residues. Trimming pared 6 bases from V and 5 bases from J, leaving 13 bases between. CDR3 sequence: CASRRLLMETQYF. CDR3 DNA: TGTGCCAGCAGGAGGCTCTTAATGGAGACCCAGTACTTC.

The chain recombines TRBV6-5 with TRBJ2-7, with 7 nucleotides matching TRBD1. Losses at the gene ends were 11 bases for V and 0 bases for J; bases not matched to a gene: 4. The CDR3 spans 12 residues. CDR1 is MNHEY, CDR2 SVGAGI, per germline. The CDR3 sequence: CAVRDSSYEQYF. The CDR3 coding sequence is TGTGCCGTCCGGGACAGCTCCTACGAGCAGTACTTC.

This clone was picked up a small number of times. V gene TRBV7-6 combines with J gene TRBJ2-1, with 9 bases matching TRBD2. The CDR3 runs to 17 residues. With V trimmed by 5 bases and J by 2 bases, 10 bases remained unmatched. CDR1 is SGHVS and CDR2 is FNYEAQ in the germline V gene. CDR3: CASSERLAERTYNEQFF. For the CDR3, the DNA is TGTGCCAGCAGCGAGCGACTAGCGGAGAGGACCTACAATGAGCAGTTCTTC.

CDR3 residues: CASSFRGEQFF. CDR3 nucleotides: TGTGCCAGCAGCTTTCGGGGTGAGCAGTTCTTC. The V and J genes are TRBV13 and TRBJ2-1, with D possibly being TRBD2 (5 bases). The CDR3 loop spans 11 amino acids. V lost 3 bases and J lost 9, with 6 bases in between. Germline V gene data show CDR1 as PRHDT and CDR2 as FYEKMQ (reference sequence).

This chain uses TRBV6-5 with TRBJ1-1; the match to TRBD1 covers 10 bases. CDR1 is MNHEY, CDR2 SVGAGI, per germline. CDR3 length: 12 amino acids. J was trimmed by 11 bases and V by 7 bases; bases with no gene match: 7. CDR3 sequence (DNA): TGTGCCAGCACCTCAGACAGGGGGCGGGCTTTCTTT. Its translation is CASTSDRGRAFF.

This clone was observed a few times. CDR3 in amino acids: CAWSGGGDEKLFF. The CDR3 DNA is TGTGCCTGGAGTGGAGGGGGGGATGAAAAACTGTTTTTT. This chain joins TRBV30 and TRBJ1-4; weak D call: TRBD1 (6 bases). The CDR3 consists of 13 residues. The V end lost 1 base, the J end lost 6 bases, and 9 bases lay between the germline ends. The germline V gene has CDR1 GTSNPN and CDR2 SVGIG (reference sequence).

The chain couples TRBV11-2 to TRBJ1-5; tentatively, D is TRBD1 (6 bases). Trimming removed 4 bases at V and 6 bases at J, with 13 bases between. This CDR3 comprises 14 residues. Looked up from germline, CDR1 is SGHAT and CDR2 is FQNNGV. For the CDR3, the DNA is TGTGCCAGCAGCTCCGGACAGTCCTTTCAGCCCCAGCATTTT. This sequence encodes CASSSGQSFQPQHF.

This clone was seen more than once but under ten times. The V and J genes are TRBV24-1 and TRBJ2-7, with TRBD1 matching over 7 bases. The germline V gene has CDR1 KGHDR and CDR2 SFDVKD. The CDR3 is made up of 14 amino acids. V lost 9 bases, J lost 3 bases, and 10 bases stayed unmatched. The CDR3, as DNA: TGTGCCACCTTAGGGACAGCCGAAGACTACGAGCAGTACTTC. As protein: CATLGTAEDYEQYF.

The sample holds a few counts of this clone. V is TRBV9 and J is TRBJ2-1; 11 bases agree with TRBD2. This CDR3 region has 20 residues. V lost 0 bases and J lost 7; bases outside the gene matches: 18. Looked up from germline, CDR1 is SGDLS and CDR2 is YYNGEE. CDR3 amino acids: CASSVASGTSGTPLGNEQFF. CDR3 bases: TGTGCCAGCAGCGTAGCCTCCGGGACTAGCGGTACCCCCCTTGGGAATGAGCAGTTCTTC.

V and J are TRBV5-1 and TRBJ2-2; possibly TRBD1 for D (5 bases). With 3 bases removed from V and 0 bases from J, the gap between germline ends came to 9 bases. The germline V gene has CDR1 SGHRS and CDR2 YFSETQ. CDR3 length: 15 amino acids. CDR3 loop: CASSWAGPNTGELFF. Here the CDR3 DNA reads TGCGCCAGCAGCTGGGCAGGGCCGAACACCGGGGAGCTGTTTTTT.

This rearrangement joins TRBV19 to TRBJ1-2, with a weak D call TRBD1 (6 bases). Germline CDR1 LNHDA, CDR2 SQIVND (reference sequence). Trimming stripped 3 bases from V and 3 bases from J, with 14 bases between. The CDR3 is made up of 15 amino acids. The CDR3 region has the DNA TGTGCCAGTAGTATGAACAGGGCAACACACTATGGCTACACCTTC. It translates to CASSMNRATHYGYTF.

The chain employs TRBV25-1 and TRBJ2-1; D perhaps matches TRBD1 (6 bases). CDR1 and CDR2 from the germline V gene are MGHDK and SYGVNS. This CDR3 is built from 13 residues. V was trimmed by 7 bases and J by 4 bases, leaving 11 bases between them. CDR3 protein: CASKDSAYNEQFF. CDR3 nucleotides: TGTGCCAGCAAGGACAGCGCTTACAATGAGCAGTTCTTC.

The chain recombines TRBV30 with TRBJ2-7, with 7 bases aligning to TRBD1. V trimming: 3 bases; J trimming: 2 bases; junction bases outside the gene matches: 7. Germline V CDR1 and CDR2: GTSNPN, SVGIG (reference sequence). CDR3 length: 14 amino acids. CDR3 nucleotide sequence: TGTGCCTGGAGGCCGGGACAGTCAGCCTACGAGCAGTACTTC. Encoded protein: CAWRPGQSAYEQYF.

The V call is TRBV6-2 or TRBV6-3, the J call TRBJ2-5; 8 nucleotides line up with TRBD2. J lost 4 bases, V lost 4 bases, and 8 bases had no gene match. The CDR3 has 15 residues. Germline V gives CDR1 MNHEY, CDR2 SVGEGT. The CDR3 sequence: CASSFSRGVGETQYF. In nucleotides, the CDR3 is TGTGCCAGCAGTTTCTCGCGGGGGGTCGGAGAGACCCAGTACTTC.

The CDR3 region has the DNA TGTGCCAGCAGTAGCACGAAATCAGGGGCAACTGAAGCTTTCTTT. Translated: CASSSTKSGATEAFF. The rearrangement uses TRBV6-5 and TRBJ1-1, with D tentatively TRBD1 (6 bases). The V end lost 5 bases, the J end lost 5 bases, and 18 bases lay between the germline ends. CDR3 length equals 15 residues. CDR1 MNHEY and CDR2 SVGAGI come from the germline V gene.

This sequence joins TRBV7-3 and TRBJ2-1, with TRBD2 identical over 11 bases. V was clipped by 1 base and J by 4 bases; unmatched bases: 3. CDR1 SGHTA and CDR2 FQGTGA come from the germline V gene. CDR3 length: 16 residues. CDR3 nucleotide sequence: TGTGCCAGCAGCTTAAAGGGACTAGCGGTGTACAATGAGCAGTTCTTC. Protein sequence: CASSLKGLAVYNEQFF. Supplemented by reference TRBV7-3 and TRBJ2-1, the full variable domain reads GAGVSQTPSNKVTEKGKYVELRCDPISGHTALYWYRQSLGQGPEFLIYFQGTGAADDSGLPNDRFFAVRPEGSVSTLKIQRTERGDSAVYLCASSLKGLAVYNEQFFGPGTRLTVL.

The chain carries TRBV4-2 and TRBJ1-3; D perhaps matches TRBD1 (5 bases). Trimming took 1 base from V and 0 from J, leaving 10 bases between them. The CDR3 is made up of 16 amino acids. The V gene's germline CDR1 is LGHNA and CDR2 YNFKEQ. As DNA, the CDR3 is TGTGCCAGCAGCCAAGTGGGGCAGGCCTCTGGAAACACCATATATTTT. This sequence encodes CASSQVGQASGNTIYF.

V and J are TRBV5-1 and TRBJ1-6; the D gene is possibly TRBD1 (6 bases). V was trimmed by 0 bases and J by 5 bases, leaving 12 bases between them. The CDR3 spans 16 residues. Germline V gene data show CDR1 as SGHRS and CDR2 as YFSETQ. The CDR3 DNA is TGCGCCAGCAGCTTGGGCGGGGGGCGTAATAATTCACCCCTCCACTTT. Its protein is CASSLGGGRNNSPLHF.

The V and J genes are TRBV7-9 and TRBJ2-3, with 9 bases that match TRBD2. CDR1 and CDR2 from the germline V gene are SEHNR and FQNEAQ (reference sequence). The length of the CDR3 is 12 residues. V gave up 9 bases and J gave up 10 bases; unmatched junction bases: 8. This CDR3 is CARGTGTSPQYF. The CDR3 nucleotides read TGTGCCAGGGGAACCGGGACTAGCCCGCAGTATTTT.

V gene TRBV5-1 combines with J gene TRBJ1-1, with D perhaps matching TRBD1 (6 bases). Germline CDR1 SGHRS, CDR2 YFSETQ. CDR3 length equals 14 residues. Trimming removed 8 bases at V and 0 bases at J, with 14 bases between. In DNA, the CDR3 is TGCGCCAGTCGCGGGGGGGCCGTGAACACTGAAGCTTTCTTT. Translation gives CASRGGAVNTEAFF.

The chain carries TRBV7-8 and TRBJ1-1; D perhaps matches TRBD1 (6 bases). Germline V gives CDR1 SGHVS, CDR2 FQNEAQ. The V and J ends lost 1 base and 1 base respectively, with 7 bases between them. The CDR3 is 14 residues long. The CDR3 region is CASSLGTANTEAFF. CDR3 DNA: TGTGCCAGCAGCTTAGGGACAGCGAACACTGAAGCTTTCTTT.

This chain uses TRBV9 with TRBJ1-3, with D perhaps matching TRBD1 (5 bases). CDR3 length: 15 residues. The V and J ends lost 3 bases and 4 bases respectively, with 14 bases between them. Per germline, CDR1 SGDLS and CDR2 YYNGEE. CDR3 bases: TGTGCCAGCAGCGAGTGGGTTGGGGCGGGAAACACCATATATTTT. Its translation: CASSEWVGAGNTIYF. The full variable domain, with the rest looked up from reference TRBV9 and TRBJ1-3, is DSGVTQTPKHLITATGQRVTLRCSPRSGDLSVYWYQQSLDQGLQFLIQYYNGEERAKGNILERFSAQQFPDLHSELNLSSLELGDSALYFCASSEWVGAGNTIYFGEGSWLTVV.

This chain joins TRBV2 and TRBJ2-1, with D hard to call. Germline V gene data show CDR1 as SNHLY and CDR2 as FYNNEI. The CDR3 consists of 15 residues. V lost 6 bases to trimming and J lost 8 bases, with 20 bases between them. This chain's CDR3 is CASRGGRFEVDEQFF. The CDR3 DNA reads TGTGCCAGCAGGGGTGGTCGATTCGAGGTCGATGAGCAGTTCTTC. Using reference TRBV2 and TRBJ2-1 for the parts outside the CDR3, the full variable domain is EPEVTQTPSHQVTQMGQEVILRCVPISNHLYFYWYRQILGQKVEFLVSFYNNEISEKSEIFDDQFSVERPDGSNFTLKIRSTKLEDSAMYFCASRGGRFEVDEQFFGPGTRLTVL.